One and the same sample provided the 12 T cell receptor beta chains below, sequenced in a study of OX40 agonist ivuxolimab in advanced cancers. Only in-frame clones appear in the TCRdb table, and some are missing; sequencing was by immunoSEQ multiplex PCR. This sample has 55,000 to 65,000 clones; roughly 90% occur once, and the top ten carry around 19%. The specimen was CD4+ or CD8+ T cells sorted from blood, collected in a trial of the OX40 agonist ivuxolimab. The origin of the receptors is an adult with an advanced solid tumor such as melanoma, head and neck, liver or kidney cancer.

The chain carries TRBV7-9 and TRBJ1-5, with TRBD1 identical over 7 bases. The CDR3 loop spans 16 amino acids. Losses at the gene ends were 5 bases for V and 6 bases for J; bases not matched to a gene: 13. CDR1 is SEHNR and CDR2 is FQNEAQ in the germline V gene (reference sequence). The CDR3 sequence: CASSLSSTGKGQPQHF. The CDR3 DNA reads TGTGCCAGCAGCCTTTCCTCGACAGGGAAGGGTCAGCCCCAGCATTTT.

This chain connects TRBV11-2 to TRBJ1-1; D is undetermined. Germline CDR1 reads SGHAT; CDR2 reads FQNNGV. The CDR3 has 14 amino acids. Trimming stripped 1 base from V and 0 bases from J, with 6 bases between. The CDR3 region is CASSLVSMNTEAFF. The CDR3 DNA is TGTGCCAGCAGCTTAGTTTCCATGAACACTGAAGCTTTCTTT.

CDR3 in amino acids: CASSDKGSNTEAFF. As DNA, the CDR3 is TGCGCCAGCAGTGACAAGGGGTCAAACACTGAAGCTTTCTTT. The V gene is TRBV10-1, the J gene TRBJ1-1; maybe TRBD1 (5 bases). Germline CDR1 and CDR2: WNHNN and SYGVQD (reference sequence). The CDR3 contains 14 residues. V shed 3 bases and J shed 2 bases, with 10 bases lying between them.

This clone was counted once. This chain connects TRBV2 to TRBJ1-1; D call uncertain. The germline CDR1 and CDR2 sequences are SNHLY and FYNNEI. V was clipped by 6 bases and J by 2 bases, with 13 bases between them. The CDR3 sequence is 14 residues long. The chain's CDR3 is CASSDLTGNTEAFF. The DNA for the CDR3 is TGTGCCAGCAGCGACCTGACGGGAAACACTGAAGCTTTCTTT.

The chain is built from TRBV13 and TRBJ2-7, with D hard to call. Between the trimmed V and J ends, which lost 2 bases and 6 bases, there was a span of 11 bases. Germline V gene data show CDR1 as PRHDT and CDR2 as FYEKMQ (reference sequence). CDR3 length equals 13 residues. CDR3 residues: CASSLKPSGEQYF. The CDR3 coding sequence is TGTGCCAGCAGCTTAAAACCCTCGGGCGAGCAGTACTTC.

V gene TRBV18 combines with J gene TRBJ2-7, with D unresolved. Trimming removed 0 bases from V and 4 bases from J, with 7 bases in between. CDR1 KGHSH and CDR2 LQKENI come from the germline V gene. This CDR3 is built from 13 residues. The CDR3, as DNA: TGTGCCAGCTCACCACCGACGGCTTACGAGCAGTACTTC. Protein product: CASSPPTAYEQYF.

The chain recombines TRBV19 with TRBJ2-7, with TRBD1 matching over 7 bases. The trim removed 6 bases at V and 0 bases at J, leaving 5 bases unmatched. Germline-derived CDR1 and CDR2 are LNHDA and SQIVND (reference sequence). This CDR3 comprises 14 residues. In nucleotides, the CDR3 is TGTGCCAGTAGGACAGGGCCCGGCTCCTACGAGCAGTACTTC. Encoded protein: CASRTGPGSYEQYF.

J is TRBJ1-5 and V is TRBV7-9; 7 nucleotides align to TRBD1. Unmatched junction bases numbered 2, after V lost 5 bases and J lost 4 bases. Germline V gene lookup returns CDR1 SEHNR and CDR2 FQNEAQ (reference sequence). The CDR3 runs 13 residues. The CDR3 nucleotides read TGTGCCAGCAGCGACAGGGCGAATCAGCCCCAGCATTTT. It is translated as CASSDRANQPQHF.

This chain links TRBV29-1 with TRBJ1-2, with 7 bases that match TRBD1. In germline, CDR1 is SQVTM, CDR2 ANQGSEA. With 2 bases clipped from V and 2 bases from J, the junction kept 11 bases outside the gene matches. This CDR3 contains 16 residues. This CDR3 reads CSVEPEGGTDNYGYTF. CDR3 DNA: TGCAGCGTTGAACCAGAAGGGGGGACAGACAACTATGGCTACACCTTC.

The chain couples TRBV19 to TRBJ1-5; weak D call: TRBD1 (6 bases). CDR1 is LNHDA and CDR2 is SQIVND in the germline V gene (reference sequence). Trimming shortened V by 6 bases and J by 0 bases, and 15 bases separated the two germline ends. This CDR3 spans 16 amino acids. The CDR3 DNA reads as TGTGCCAGTAGCCTTCAGGGGACCTATAGCAATCAGCCCCAGCATTTT. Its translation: CASSLQGTYSNQPQHF.

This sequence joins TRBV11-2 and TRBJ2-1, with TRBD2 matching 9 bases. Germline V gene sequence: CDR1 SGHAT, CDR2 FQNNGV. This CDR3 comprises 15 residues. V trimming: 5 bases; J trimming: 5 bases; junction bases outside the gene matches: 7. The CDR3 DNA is TGTGCCAGCAGCCCGCCCTTAGCGGGGGACAATGAGCAGTTCTTC. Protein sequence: CASSPPLAGDNEQFF.

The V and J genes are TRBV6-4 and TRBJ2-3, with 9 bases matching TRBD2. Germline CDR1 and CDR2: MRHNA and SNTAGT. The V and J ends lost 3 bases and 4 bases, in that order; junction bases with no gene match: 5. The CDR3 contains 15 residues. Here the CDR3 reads CASSDGSGGPDTQYF. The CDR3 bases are TGTGCCAGCAGTGATGGTAGCGGGGGACCAGATACGCAGTATTTT.